This entry describes one T cell receptor (beta chain). Only in-frame clones appear in the TCRdb table, and some are missing; sequencing was by immunoSEQ multiplex PCR. The sample consists of nearly 25,000 clones, around 87% of them appearing once. The sample comes from a study of T cells in localized non-small cell lung cancer. Germline V lookup: CDR1 DFQATT, CDR2 SNEGSKA (reference sequence). CDR3 length equals 11 residues. The chain uses TRBV20-1 and TRBJ1-3; D may be TRBD1 (5 bases). Sequenced material: peripheral blood, taken before any cancer treatment. The clonotype originates from a male donor aged 60 or over with stage II squamous cell lung carcinoma. CDR3 bases: TGCAGCGGGGCAGGCGGAAACACCATATATTTT. Its protein product is CSGAGGNTIYF.